This is a list of T cell receptor beta chains from one sample in a study of radiation and T cells in renal cell carcinoma. Method: immunoSEQ multiplex PCR; TCRdb's copy keeps in-frame clones and lacks some. The sample shows about 150,000 clones, around nine tenths of them seen only once. The source was blood, collected from a patient whose treatment included radiotherapy and nephrectomy. These receptors originate from a woman aged 45-65 years with renal cell carcinoma. CDR3s include the opening cysteine and the closing phenylalanine or tryptophan. The D gene is left open where the match is weak. Size is stated for part of the rows, as once, few or many counts, or as a class when the clone is expanded.

TRBJ1-2	TRBV7-3	TRBD1	.	CASSLDREGYGYTF	TGTGCCAGCAGCTTGGACAGGGAGGGCTATGGCTACACCTTC
TRBJ2-3	TRBV2	.	once	CASSSGRASTDTQYF	TGTGCCAGCAGCTCAGGACGGGCTAGCACAGATACGCAGTATTTT
TRBJ1-2	TRBV4-1	.	few	CASSQELTNYGYTF	TGCGCCAGCAGCCAAGAGCTGACCAACTATGGCTACACCTTC
TRBJ1-3	TRBV15	TRBD1	.	CATSRETTGTGNTIYF	TGTGCCACCAGCAGAGAAACGACAGGGACTGGAAACACCATATATTTT
TRBJ2-3	TRBV7-3	TRBD2	.	CASSPRLAGGRGDTQYF	TGTGCCAGCAGCCCGAGGTTAGCGGGGGGCCGTGGAGATACGCAGTATTTT
TRBJ2-7	TRBV19	.	.	CASSNWGAAYEQYF	TGTGCCAGTAGTAATTGGGGGGCGGCCTACGAGCAGTACTTC
TRBJ2-1	TRBV28	TRBD2	.	CASSLRLAGGNEQFF	TGTGCCAGCAGTTTAAGACTAGCGGGGGGTAATGAGCAGTTCTTC
TRBJ1-4	TRBV4-1	.	.	CASSHPGGGLGEKLFF	TGCGCCAGCAGCCACCCCGGCGGGGGTTTGGGGGAAAAACTGTTTTTT
TRBJ1-1	TRBV19	.	.	CASSRDGGGTEAFF	TGTGCCAGTAGTCGGGACGGAGGTGGCACTGAAGCTTTCTTT
TRBJ2-7	TRBV19	.	.	CASSLKAQSEQYF	TGTGCCAGTAGTTTAAAAGCCCAGTCCGAGCAGTACTTC
TRBJ1-2	TRBV5-6	.	.	CASSLGTLGHYGYTF	TGTGCCAGCAGCCTGGGGACTCTGGGTCACTATGGCTACACCTTC
TRBJ1-4	TRBV10-1	.	.	CASSEKQFHEKLFF	TGCGCCAGCAGTGAAAAACAGTTTCATGAAAAACTGTTTTTT
TRBJ1-5	TRBV19	.	.	CASNQGGYSNQPQHF	TGTGCCAGTAATCAGGGAGGGTATAGCAATCAGCCCCAGCATTTT
TRBJ2-7	TRBV5-5	.	.	CASSLYRGTYEQYF	TGTGCCAGCAGCTTATACCGGGGGACCTACGAGCAGTACTTC
TRBJ2-1	TRBV6-1	.	.	CASISGTSLYNEQFF	TGTGCCAGCATTTCCGGGACTTCATTATACAATGAGCAGTTCTTC
TRBJ1-2	TRBV19	.	.	CASRAGPVDYGYTF	TGTGCCAGTAGGGCAGGCCCGGTGGACTATGGCTACACCTTC
TRBJ1-2	TRBV25-1	.	.	CASSVEGHYGYTF	TGTGCCAGCAGTGTGGAGGGGCACTATGGCTACACCTTC
TRBJ2-2	TRBV30	.	.	CAWSGQLTGELFF	TGTGCCTGGAGTGGACAGCTAACCGGGGAGCTGTTTTTT
TRBJ1-5	TRBV19	TRBD1	once	CASSISGGRHQPQHF	TGTGCCAGTAGTATTTCAGGGGGGAGGCATCAGCCCCAGCATTTT
TRBJ2-1	TRBV29-1	TRBD2	.	CSVILAGAGEQFF	TGCAGCGTAATCCTAGCGGGGGCGGGGGAGCAGTTCTTC
TRBJ2-6	TRBV19	.	.	CASSTSLSSGANVLTF	TGTGCCAGTAGTACCAGCCTAAGCTCTGGGGCCAACGTCCTGACTTTC
TRBJ2-4	TRBV7-9	TRBD1	.	CASSVDRRLAKNIQYF	TGTGCCAGCAGCGTGGACAGGAGATTAGCCAAAAACATTCAGTACTTC
TRBJ1-2	TRBV5-4	.	.	CASSLGGGLMNYGYTF	TGTGCCAGCAGCTTGGGCGGCGGCTTGATGAACTATGGCTACACCTTC
TRBJ2-7	TRBV6-1	TRBD1	once	CASSATGQGTHEQYF	TGTGCCAGCAGTGCGACTGGACAGGGAACCCACGAGCAGTACTTC
TRBJ2-3	TRBV6-6	TRBD1	.	CASSYSATGDTDTQYF	TGTGCCAGCAGTTACTCGGCGACAGGGGACACAGATACGCAGTATTTT
TRBJ2-5	TRBV4-1	.	.	CASSQVSYNEQYF	TGCGCCAGCAGCCAAGTGTCTTACAATGAGCAGTACTTC
TRBJ2-5	TRBV18	.	.	CASSPPGLQETQYF	TGTGCCAGCTCACCACCGGGCCTCCAAGAGACCCAGTACTTC
TRBJ1-5	TRBV10-3	.	.	CAISESTREDQPQHF	TGTGCCATCAGTGAGTCGACTCGGGAAGATCAGCCCCAGCATTTT
TRBJ1-4	TRBV19	.	.	CASKSLSREKLFF	TGTGCCAGTAAGTCCCTCTCGAGGGAAAAACTGTTTTTT
TRBJ1-2	TRBV4-1	.	.	CASSQSENRDPYGYTF	TGCGCCAGCAGCCAAAGCGAAAACAGGGATCCCTATGGCTACACCTTC
TRBJ1-2	TRBV19	.	few	CASSIDPGSLYGYTF	TGTGCCAGTAGTATAGACCCAGGCAGCCTCTATGGCTACACCTTC
TRBJ1-2	TRBV6-1	.	.	CASSEIGPNYGYTF	TGTGCCAGCAGTGAAATCGGACCCAACTATGGCTACACCTTC
TRBJ1-2	TRBV7-2	.	.	CASSYTDGNYGYTF	TGTGCCAGCAGCTATACGGACGGGAACTATGGCTACACCTTC
TRBJ2-1	TRBV2	.	.	CASILQDAGYNEQFF	TGTGCCAGCATCCTTCAGGATGCTGGCTACAATGAGCAGTTCTTC
TRBJ2-1	TRBV11-2	.	.	CASSLGRGSYNEQFF	TGTGCCAGCAGCTTAGGTAGGGGCTCCTACAATGAGCAGTTCTTC
TRBJ1-1	TRBV29-1	.	.	CSVEYSGRKNTEAFF	TGCAGCGTTGAATATTCGGGACGGAAGAACACTGAAGCTTTCTTT
TRBJ2-1	TRBV19	TRBD2	once	CASNAGGGARSYNEQFF	TGTGCCAGTAACGCTGGCGGGGGGGCAAGGTCCTACAATGAGCAGTTCTTC
TRBJ2-7	TRBV4-1	TRBD1	.	CASSQDRDFYEQYF	TGCGCCAGCAGCCAGGACAGGGATTTCTACGAGCAGTACTTC
TRBJ2-5	TRBV5-1	TRBD2	once	CASSRRGGSTETQYF	TGCGCCAGCAGTAGACGGGGGGGCTCTACGGAGACCCAGTACTTC
TRBJ2-5	TRBV6-1	.	.	CASRVGRQYQETQYF	TGTGCCAGCAGGGTGGGACGGCAGTACCAAGAGACCCAGTACTTC
TRBJ1-1	TRBV19	.	.	CASSIVGGWGEAFF	TGTGCCAGTAGTATCGTTGGGGGGTGGGGTGAAGCTTTCTTT
TRBJ2-5	TRBV7-9	.	few	CASRGLETQYF	TGTGCCAGCAGGGGTTTGGAGACCCAGTACTTC
TRBJ2-5	TRBV9	TRBD2	.	CASSVGGTSGVQETQYF	TGTGCCAGCAGCGTAGGTGGGACTAGCGGGGTCCAAGAGACCCAGTACTTC
TRBJ1-2	TRBV28	TRBD1	.	CASSLYGTGGLGYGYTF	TGTGCCAGCAGTTTATACGGGACAGGGGGCCTGGGCTATGGCTACACCTTC
TRBJ2-3	TRBV6-1	TRBD2	.	CASSPAGGGADTQYF	TGTGCCAGCAGCCCAGCGGGGGGCGGGGCAGATACGCAGTATTTT
TRBJ2-5	TRBV2	.	once	CASSEIRGQETQYF	TGTGCCAGCAGTGAAATAAGGGGGCAAGAGACCCAGTACTTC
TRBJ2-5	TRBV9	TRBD1	.	CASSSNRGQETQYF	TGTGCCAGCAGCTCTAACAGGGGCCAAGAGACCCAGTACTTC
TRBJ1-1	TRBV11-2	.	once	CASSLVGNTEAFF	TGTGCCAGCAGCTTGGTGGGGAACACTGAAGCTTTCTTT
TRBJ1-2	TRBV7-9	.	few	CASSLEGDYGYTF	TGTGCCAGCAGCTTAGAGGGGGACTATGGCTACACCTTC
TRBJ2-1	TRBV9	TRBD1	.	CASCRDRDNEQFF	TGTGCCAGCTGCCGGGACAGGGACAATGAGCAGTTCTTC
TRBJ1-6	TRBV15	TRBD1	.	CATSFFGGQLNSPLHF	TGTGCCACCAGCTTCTTTGGGGGACAGTTGAATTCACCCCTCCACTTT
TRBJ2-1	TRBV6-5	TRBD1	.	CASSGQGPYNEQFF	TGTGCCAGCAGTGGACAGGGCCCCTACAATGAGCAGTTCTTC
TRBJ1-2	TRBV19	.	.	CASSVRTAYGYTF	TGTGCCAGTAGTGTTCGGACAGCCTATGGCTACACCTTC
TRBJ1-1	TRBV5-4	.	.	CASSWVGLEAFF	TGTGCCAGCAGCTGGGTGGGTCTTGAAGCTTTCTTT
TRBJ2-3	TRBV19	.	.	CASSTTRGHTDTQYF	TGTGCCAGTAGTACGACACGGGGGCACACAGATACGCAGTATTTT